Here is one T cell receptor beta chain with its context. Its antigen is currently not known. Within one base of it there is no much larger clone, and no base qualities were kept. The data originate from a study of CD8+CD57+ T cells in acquired aplastic anemia (dated by TCRdb to 2017 to 2018). Background on the whole study: On average, sorted CD4+ and CD8+ cells yielded 3 to 4 ug of extracted DNA, with a range of about 0.19 to 30 ug. CD8+CD57+ expansion was defined as frequency above the mean frequency observed in healthy subjects. Paper-wide results and their limitations: Patients and healthy controls showed no significant difference in CD8+ Simpson's diversity (P=0.060). Roughly 29 CD8+ CDR3 sequences were found to be shared between patients and controls, but these sequences appeared to be highly expressed in patients and within the immunodominant clones of the patients.

The patients picked for sequencing were ones in whom flow cytometry had shown an expansion of CD8+CD57+ cells. Severe acquired aplastic anemia was diagnosed in all patients according to International Study of Aplastic Anemia and Agranulocytosis and Camitta criteria. At the time blood was sampled, none of the patients had received any therapy. The study deep-sequenced TCR repertoires of sorted CD4+ and CD8+ blood T cells from severe aplastic anemia patients and healthy subjects. In the USA, patient enrollment took place under clinicaltrials.gov protocols 00001620, 01623167, 00001397, 00071045, 00081523 and 00961064. Ficoll-Paque density gradient centrifugation was used to isolate peripheral blood mononuclear cells. Before DNA extraction, CD4+ and CD8+ T cells were sorted by FACS or by magnetic beads. A distance of 8 bases separates the germline ends of V and J, which lose 1 base and 7 bases respectively. From the cysteine through the phenylalanine, the CDR3 covers 12 amino acids. CDR3 DNA only is kept here, 36 bases in frame from base 1. CDR1 and CDR2 (SGDLS, YYNGEE) derive from the germline V gene.

Profiling of TCR beta VDJ combinations and CDR3 sequences used genomic DNA as the template. An Illumina HiSeq 2000 was used for TCR repertoire sequencing. Per the source publication's procedure: TRBV/TRBJ rearrangement plots, CDR3 size and DJ length profiles, and Simpson's diversity index were used to evaluate the repertoires. Whichever DNA sequence was most abundant in the deep sequencing data was defined as the immunodominant clone. CDR3 amino acid sequences were checked for sharing between subjects and were compared against published repertoires and the VDJdb database. Clones were called with MiXCR by TCRdb after fastp trimmed the public reads at Q25, and only in-frame beta chains were retained. Identical CDR3 protein sequences are pooled into one entry, listed with their most common genes and DNA. The V and J calls shown here were made by TCRdb, not taken from the authors' results. The sample profile shows approximately 300,000 distinct CDR3 sequences; under 65% of them were found once. The leading ten clones occupy 1% to 1.5% of the sample.

The receptor was isolated from a human donor with aplastic anemia. The chain joins TRBV9 to TRBJ1-2; no D gene is confidently identified. The sample was sorted CD4+, CD8+, or CD8+CD57+ T cells (not recorded which) from PBMCs. The nucleotides are TGTGCCAGCAGCGTAATCATGGGTGGCTACACCTTC. The encoded protein is CASSVIMGGYTF. Here the CDR3 is joined to the reference TRBV9 and TRBJ1-2 genes, and the full variable domain is: DSGVTQTPKHLITATGQRVTLRCSPRSGDLSVYWYQQSLDQGLQFLIQYYNGEERAKGNILERFSAQQFPDLHSELNLSSLELGDSALYFCASSVIMGGYTFGSGTRLTVV.